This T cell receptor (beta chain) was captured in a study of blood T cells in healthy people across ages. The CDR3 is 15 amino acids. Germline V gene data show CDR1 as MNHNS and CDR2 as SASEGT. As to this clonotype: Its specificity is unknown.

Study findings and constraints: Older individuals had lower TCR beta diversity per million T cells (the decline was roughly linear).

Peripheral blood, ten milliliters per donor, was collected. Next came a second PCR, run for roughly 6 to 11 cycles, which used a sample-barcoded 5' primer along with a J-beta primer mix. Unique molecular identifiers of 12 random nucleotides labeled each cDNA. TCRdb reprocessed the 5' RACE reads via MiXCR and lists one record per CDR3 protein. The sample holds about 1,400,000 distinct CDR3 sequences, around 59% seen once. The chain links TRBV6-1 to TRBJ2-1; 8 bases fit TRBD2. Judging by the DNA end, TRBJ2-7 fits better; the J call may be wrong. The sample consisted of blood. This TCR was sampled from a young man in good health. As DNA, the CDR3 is TGTGCCAGCAGTGAAAGCGGGGGCTCCTACAATGAGCAGTACTTC. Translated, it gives CASSESGGSYNEQYF.